This note documents a single TCR beta chain sequence. What antigen it recognizes has not been identified. No much larger clone is present one base from it, and per-base qualities are unavailable. The germline V gene sets CDR1 to MNHNS and CDR2 to SASEGT. V is pared back by 2 bases and J by 4 bases, with 14 bases lying between the germline termini. From its cysteine to its phenylalanine, the CDR3 spans 15 amino acids. Left in the record is the CDR3 DNA by itself, 45 bases read in frame from the first base. A two-step multiplex PCR was used to amplify TCR-beta CDR3 regions from genomic DNA, and Illumina-compatible adaptors were added in the second step. As a commercial immunoSEQ service, TCR-beta immunosequencing was carried out on an Illumina platform. Concerning the study's data processing: Repertoires were described by productive clonality and by Top 10 Clones, which is the percentage of T-cell templates coming from the ten most frequent sequences. Values for productive clonality spanned 0 to 1, where a value of 1 indicated a monoclonal population. Sequences comprising at least 0.1% of tumour T-cell templates but absent from matched non-adjacent lung were defined as tumour-associated clones and were identified via log10 scatter plots. Analyses were done in GraphPad Prism7 and R, with Student's t-tests for two-group comparisons, ANOVA for stages, and linear regression for relationships. This immuneACCESS table, as held by TCRdb, lists in-frame sequences with V and J called but not all clones. Of the missing ones, under half trace to an unresolved V gene in checked studies; the others have no known cause. That table gives V, J and clone size, and the DNA gave D and trimming. The sample yields around 6,600 clones; 78% were counted once. Jointly, the top ten make up 13% to 15% of the sample.

Frozen aliquots of unsorted single-cell suspensions were used for genomic DNA extraction with the QIAamp DNA kit. The tumour samples consisted of non-small cell lung cancer tissue that had been surgically resected. Tissues were received within 2 hours of resection and processed immediately into single-cell suspensions. Tissue was mechanically dissociated and enzymatically digested with DNase I, collagenase I and hyaluronidase for less than 35 minutes at 37 °C, then filtered and RBC-lysed. The record originates from a study of immune cell composition in non-small cell lung cancer (dated by TCRdb to the late 2010s). Regarding the study in general: Histologic subtype was assigned using H&E plus p63, CK5, Napsin A and TTF-1 immunohistochemistry, mainly lung adenocarcinoma or squamous cell carcinoma. Adaptive Biotechnologies TCR-beta sequencing was carried out on some 35 paired NSCLC tumour and non-adjacent lung specimens, as well as on 25 to 30 tumour-only specimens. Supplementary cohort #1, 10 lung adenocarcinoma cases, had paired tumour/lung TCR-beta sequencing and TIL populations generated to assess tumour reactivity. The subtype comparisons left out a handful of tumour specimens with TCR-beta data because those specimens were rare histological subtypes.

What the research found in general, with its limitations: No significant correlation was found between tumour TCR-beta clonality and smoking pack-years. Only around ten cases were included in the reactivity cohort, and sequence sharing between tumour-reactive clones and the dominant in vivo tumour-associated clones was not shown. Tumour-associated clones >0.5% were found in nearly half of NSCLC cases, namely in around 33% of adenocarcinomas versus about 77% of squamous carcinomas. Across approximately 10 adenocarcinoma cases, TIL tumour reactivity correlated strongly with maximal tumour-associated clone frequency but not with overall clonality. Compared with lung adenocarcinoma tumours, lung squamous cell carcinoma showed significantly higher Top 10 clone scores and productive clonality.

The sample consisted of lung tumor tissue. This receptor was taken from a human donor with non-small cell lung cancer. The sequence is built from TRBV6-1 and TRBJ1-1; the D gene assignment is ambiguous. Read as DNA, the sequence is TGTGCCAGCAGTGAACGGCGGGGAAAGGGCACTGAAGCTTTCTTT. This translates into CASSERRGKGTEAFF.